The T cell receptor (beta chain) described here comes from a study of T cells after yellow fever vaccination. The TCR cDNA carried a universal primer site and UMIs from 5'RACE template switching. TCRdb reprocessed the 5' RACE reads with MiXCR, giving one entry per CDR3 protein. The repertoire holds 300,000 to 350,000 distinct CDR3 sequences, with 7% to 10% as singletons. The length of the CDR3 is 13 residues. V was clipped by 5 bases and J by 8 bases, with 15 bases between them. This clonotype occurred a few times. The starting material was PBMCs, obtained more than 40 days after the first yellow fever vaccination. The rearrangement joins TRBV12-3 or TRBV12-4 to TRBJ1-1; maybe TRBD1 (6 bases). This TCR came from a man aged 18-30 years who received the YFV17D yellow fever vaccine. The CDR3 is CASSGGPSQEAFF. The CDR3 DNA reads TGTGCCAGCAGTGGGGGGCCGAGCCAGGAAGCTTTCTTT.